These 15 T cell receptor beta chains originate from one sample sequenced in a study of cytomegalovirus exposure and HLA in healthy donors. Generated by immunoSEQ multiplex PCR, the TCRdb table keeps only in-frame clones and is missing some. The data show about 160,000 clones, approximately 89% seen once. Sample: PBMCs. The receptors were sampled from a man younger than 30 in good health and CMV-seropositive.

The chain employs TRBV6-5 and TRBJ2-7, with a possible D match to TRBD2 (5 bases). Germline loops: CDR1 MNHEY, CDR2 SVGAGI. The CDR3 spans 15 residues. V lost 4 bases and J lost 4, with 17 bases in between. This CDR3 reads CASSSLAPTGYEQYF. In nucleotides, the CDR3 is TGTGCCAGCAGTTCCCTAGCCCCAACTGGGTACGAGCAGTACTTC.

The V call is TRBV2, the J call TRBJ2-2, with TRBD1 as a possible D gene (6 bases). From germline, CDR1 is SNHLY and CDR2 FYNNEI. The CDR3 sequence is 15 residues long. V lost 6 bases, J lost 2 bases, and 13 bases lay in between. This CDR3 is CASSETGYNTGELFF. CDR3 DNA sequence: TGTGCCAGCAGCGAAACAGGGTACAACACCGGGGAGCTGTTTTTT.

The chain employs TRBV6-5 and TRBJ1-1, with TRBD1 identical over 7 bases. V lost 2 bases and J lost 0; bases outside the gene matches: 6. The CDR3 is made up of 16 amino acids. Germline V CDR1 and CDR2: MNHEY, SVGAGI. Written as DNA, the CDR3 is TGTGCCAGCAGTTACACAGGGGCCCCCATGAACACTGAAGCTTTCTTT. It is translated as CASSYTGAPMNTEAFF.

The chain links TRBV2 to TRBJ2-6; 9 positions agree with TRBD1. V trimming: 6 bases; J trimming: 1 base; junction bases outside the gene matches: 7. The CDR3 loop spans 17 amino acids. Germline assignment: CDR1 SNHLY and CDR2 FYNNEI. The CDR3 protein is CASRLRDRVSGANVLTF. The CDR3 DNA reads as TGTGCCAGCAGACTCCGGGACAGGGTATCTGGGGCCAACGTCCTGACTTTC.

This chain links TRBV4-1 with TRBJ2-5; 7 bases fit TRBD1. This CDR3 is built from 13 residues. Germline V gene data show CDR1 as MGHRA and CDR2 as YSYEKL. The ends lost 3 bases at V and 4 bases at J; junction bases unmatched: 2. For the CDR3, the DNA is TGCGCCAGCAGCCAGTGGACAGGAGAGACCCAGTACTTC. Protein: CASSQWTGETQYF.

This clone was recorded once. The J gene is TRBJ2-1, the V gene TRBV9, with 12 bases fitting TRBD2. The CDR3 length is 20 residues. The germline gives CDR1 SGDLS, CDR2 YYNGEE. Trimming cost V 0 bases and J 2 bases; bases outside gene matches: 12. CDR3 sequence: CASSVAWASGRAVTYNEQFF. DNA of the CDR3: TGTGCCAGCAGCGTAGCTTGGGCTAGCGGGAGGGCCGTAACCTACAATGAGCAGTTCTTC.

This chain links TRBV5-6 with TRBJ2-1; the match to TRBD2 covers 8 bases. Germline V CDR1 and CDR2: SGHDT, YYEEEE. The CDR3 sequence is 14 residues long. The junction had 6 bases not matched to a gene; V was cut back by 4 bases and J by 6 bases. CDR3: CASSPGLALNEQFF. CDR3 nucleotide sequence: TGTGCCAGCAGCCCCGGACTAGCCCTCAATGAGCAGTTCTTC.

This clone was seen only once. This chain joins TRBV4-1 and TRBJ1-2; D is perhaps TRBD1 (5 bases). The CDR3 has 15 amino acids. The V and J ends lost 2 bases and 2 bases respectively, with 12 bases between them. Germline loops: CDR1 MGHRA, CDR2 YSYEKL. This CDR3 is CASSQPRRGNYGYTF. The CDR3 nucleotides are TGCGCCAGCAGCCAACCTCGTAGGGGAAACTATGGCTACACCTTC.

The chain joins TRBV9 to TRBJ1-3, with TRBD1 as a possible D gene (5 bases). V was trimmed by 4 bases and J by 5 bases, leaving 22 bases between them. The CDR3 is 17 amino acids. Per the germline V gene, CDR1 is SGDLS and CDR2 is YYNGEE. The CDR3 sequence is CASSPRGIGIGRNTIYF. The CDR3 DNA sequence: TGTGCCAGCAGCCCTCGGGGGATTGGAATAGGAAGAAACACCATATATTTT.

The chain carries TRBV27 and TRBJ2-2, with 7 positions matching TRBD2. V lost 5 bases to trimming and J lost 0 bases; unmatched junction nucleotides: 9. There are 17 residues in the CDR3. Germline V gives CDR1 MNHEY, CDR2 SMNVEV (reference sequence). The CDR3: CASSLHRRGANTGELFF. The CDR3 DNA reads TGTGCCAGCAGTCTCCATCGACGGGGGGCGAACACCGGGGAGCTGTTTTTT.

V gene TRBV28 combines with J gene TRBJ1-4; D is uncertain. The V end lost 7 bases, the J end lost 0 bases, and 15 bases lay between the germline ends. Germline V CDR1 and CDR2: MDHEN, SYDVKM. The length of the CDR3 is 16 residues. CDR3 DNA: TGTGCCAGCACCCCGTTCCCCAGTGCAACTAATGAAAAACTGTTTTTT. It specifies CASTPFPSATNEKLFF.

This clone was found once. This rearrangement joins TRBV2 to TRBJ2-7; D perhaps matches TRBD2 (6 bases). The CDR3 runs 16 residues. V lost 1 base and J lost 0, with 13 bases in between. Germline CDR1 and CDR2: SNHLY and FYNNEI. The chain's CDR3 is CASSEGRGWYSYEQYF. DNA of the CDR3: TGTGCCAGCAGTGAAGGGAGGGGTTGGTACTCCTACGAGCAGTACTTC.

CDR3 bases: TGTGCCAGCAGTTTATTAGCGGGAGGCCCCTACGAGCAGTACTTC. It yields the protein CASSLLAGGPYEQYF. The chain links TRBV28 to TRBJ2-7; 10 positions match TRBD2. Per germline, CDR1 MDHEN and CDR2 SYDVKM. Losses at the gene ends were 1 base for V and 2 bases for J; bases not matched to a gene: 2. This CDR3 has 15 amino acids.

The chain links TRBV5-4 to TRBJ2-3; 7 bases align to TRBD2. V shed 8 bases and J 4 bases; nucleotides not matched to a gene: 13. Germline V gene lookup returns CDR1 SGHNT and CDR2 YYREEE (reference sequence). This CDR3 has 15 amino acids. CDR3 in amino acids: CASKKREGQPDTQYF. DNA for the CDR3: TGTGCCAGTAAAAAGCGGGAAGGCCAACCAGATACGCAGTATTTT.

CDR3 DNA sequence: TGTGCCTGGAGTGGGGGACAGGGAGGACTCTATGGCTACACCTTC. The encoded protein is CAWSGGQGGLYGYTF. The V gene is TRBV30, the J gene TRBJ1-2, with TRBD1 matching over 9 bases. With 1 base clipped from V and 4 bases from J, the junction kept 7 bases outside the gene matches. This CDR3 is 15 amino acids long. Looked up from germline, CDR1 is GTSNPN and CDR2 is SVGIG (reference sequence).